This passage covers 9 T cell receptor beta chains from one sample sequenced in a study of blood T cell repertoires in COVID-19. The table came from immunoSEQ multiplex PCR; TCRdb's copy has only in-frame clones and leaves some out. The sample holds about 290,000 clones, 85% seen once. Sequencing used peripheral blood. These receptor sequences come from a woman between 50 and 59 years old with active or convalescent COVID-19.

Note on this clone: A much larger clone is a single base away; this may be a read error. The DNA of the CDR3 is TGTGCCAGCGGGACAGGGATCTACGAGCAGTACTTC. Its translation: CASGTGIYEQYF. V is TRBV9 and J is TRBJ2-7; 9 nucleotides align to TRBD1. Germline CDR1 is SGDLS and CDR2 is YYNGEE. CDR3 length: 12 amino acids. The junction had 2 bases not matched to a gene; V was cut back by 7 bases and J by 3 bases.

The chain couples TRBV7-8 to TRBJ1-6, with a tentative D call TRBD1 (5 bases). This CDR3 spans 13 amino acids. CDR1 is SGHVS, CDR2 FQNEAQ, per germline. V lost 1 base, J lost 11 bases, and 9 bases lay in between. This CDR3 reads CASSLGGEAPLHF. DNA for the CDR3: TGTGCCAGCAGCTTAGGAGGGGAGGCACCCCTCCACTTT.

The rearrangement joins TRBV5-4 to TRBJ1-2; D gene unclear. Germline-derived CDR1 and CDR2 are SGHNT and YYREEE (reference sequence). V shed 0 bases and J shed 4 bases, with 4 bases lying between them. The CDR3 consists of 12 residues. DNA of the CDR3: TGTGCCAGCAGCTTGGAGAGCTATGGCTACACCTTC. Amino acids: CASSLESYGYTF.

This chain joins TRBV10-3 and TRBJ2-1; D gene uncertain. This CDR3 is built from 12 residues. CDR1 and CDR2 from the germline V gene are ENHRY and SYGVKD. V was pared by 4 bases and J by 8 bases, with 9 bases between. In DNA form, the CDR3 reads TGTGCCATCAGTGTCCGGAGTGATGAGCAGTTCTTC. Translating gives CAISVRSDEQFF.

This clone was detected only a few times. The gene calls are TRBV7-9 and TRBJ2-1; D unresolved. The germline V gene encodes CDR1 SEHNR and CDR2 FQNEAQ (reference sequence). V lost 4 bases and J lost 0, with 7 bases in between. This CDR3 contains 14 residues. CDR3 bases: TGTGCCAGCAGCTCGAGGAGCTCCTACAATGAGCAGTTCTTC. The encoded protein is CASSSRSSYNEQFF. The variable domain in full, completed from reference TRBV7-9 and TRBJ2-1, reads DTGVSQNPRHKITKRGQNVTFRCDPISEHNRLYWYRQTLGQGPEFLTYFQNEAQLEKSRLLSDRFSAERPKGSFSTLEIQRTEQGDSAMYLCASSSRSSYNEQFFGPGTRLTVL.

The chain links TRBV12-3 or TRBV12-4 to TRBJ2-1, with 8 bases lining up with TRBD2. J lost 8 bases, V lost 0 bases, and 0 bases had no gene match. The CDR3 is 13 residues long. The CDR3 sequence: CASSLATSDEQFF. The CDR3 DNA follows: TGTGCCAGCAGTTTAGCGACTAGCGATGAGCAGTTCTTC.

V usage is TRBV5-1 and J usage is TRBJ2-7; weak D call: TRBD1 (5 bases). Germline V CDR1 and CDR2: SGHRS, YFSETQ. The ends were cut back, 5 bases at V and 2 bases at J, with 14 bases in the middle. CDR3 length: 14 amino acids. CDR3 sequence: CASRRERQPYEQYF. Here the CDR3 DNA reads TGCGCCAGCAGACGCGAACGACAGCCCTACGAGCAGTACTTC. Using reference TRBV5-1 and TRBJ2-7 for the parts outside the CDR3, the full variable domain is KAGVTQTPRYLIKTRGQQVTLSCSPISGHRSVSWYQQTPGQGLQFLFEYFSETQRNKGNFPGRFSGRQFSNSRSEMNVSTLELGDSALYLCASRRERQPYEQYFGPGTRLTVT.

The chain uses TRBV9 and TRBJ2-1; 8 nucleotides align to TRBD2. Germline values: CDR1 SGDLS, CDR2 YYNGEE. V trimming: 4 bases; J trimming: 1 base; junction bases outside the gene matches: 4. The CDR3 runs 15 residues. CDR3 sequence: CASSSSGGSYNEQFF. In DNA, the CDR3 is TGTGCCAGCAGCAGCTCGGGGGGGTCCTACAATGAGCAGTTCTTC.

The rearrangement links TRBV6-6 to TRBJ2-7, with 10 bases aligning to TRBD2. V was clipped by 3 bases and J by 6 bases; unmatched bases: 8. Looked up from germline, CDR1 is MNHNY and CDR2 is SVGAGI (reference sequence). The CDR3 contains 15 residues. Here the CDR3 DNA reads TGTGCCAGCAGTTATCGTGCTAGCGGGAGAGGCGAGCAGTACTTC. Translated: CASSYRASGRGEQYF.